These 6 T cell receptor beta chains were all obtained from the same sample, sequenced in a study of graft-versus-host responses after intestinal transplantation. The antigens of these receptors remain unknown. The table came from immunoSEQ multiplex PCR; TCRdb's copy has only in-frame clones and leaves some out. The sample records some 120,000 clones, about nine tenths being singletons. The sample consisted of unstimulated CD4+ T cells sorted from spleen or lymph node cells, taken before intestinal transplant. Receptors originate from a human donor who received an intestinal transplant.

This clone was counted a few times. This chain joins TRBV27 and TRBJ2-7; 13 bases agree with TRBD2. This CDR3 spans 13 amino acids. J gave up 9 bases and V 8 bases, and 7 bases lay outside the gene matches. The germline V gene has CDR1 MNHEY and CDR2 SMNVEV (reference sequence). The DNA for the CDR3 is TGTGCCAGCCGACTGGGACTAGCGGGACCGCAGTACTTC. Protein sequence: CASRLGLAGPQYF.

The chain couples TRBV19 to TRBJ2-1; 11 bases map to TRBD2. CDR1 and CDR2 (germline): LNHDA, SQIVND (reference sequence). This CDR3 is 14 amino acids long. V shed 4 bases, J shed 5 bases, and the junction held 1 base outside the gene matches. The CDR3 bases are TGTGCCAGTAGTAAGACTAGCGGGGACAATGAGCAGTTCTTC. It specifies CASSKTSGDNEQFF. The full variable domain, rest sourced from reference TRBV19 and TRBJ2-1, is DGGITQSPKYLFRKEGQNVTLSCEQNLNHDAMYWYRQDPGQGLRLIYYSQIVNDFQKGDIAEGYSVSREKKESFPLTVTSAQKNPTAFYLCASSKTSGDNEQFFGPGTRLTVL.

The chain combines TRBV7-2 with TRBJ2-1; the D gene is possibly TRBD2 (6 bases). The germline CDR1 and CDR2 sequences are SGHTA and FQGNSA. Between the trimmed V and J ends, which lost 4 bases and 9 bases, there was a span of 16 bases. The CDR3 runs 14 residues. CDR3 amino acids: CASSSRLGSLEQFF. CDR3 DNA: TGTGCCAGCAGCTCTAGACTAGGCTCACTTGAGCAGTTCTTC.

This clone occurred a few times. The chain couples TRBV29-1 to TRBJ1-4; TRBD1 matches 7 bases. CDR3 length equals 12 residues. Trimming took 5 bases from V and 8 from J; bases not matched to a gene: 5. Germline lookup yields CDR1 SQVTM and CDR2 ANQGSEA. CDR3 DNA sequence: TGCAGCGTTTTAGGGGGCCGGGAAAAACTGTTTTTT. Translating gives CSVLGGREKLFF.

This chain uses TRBV9 with TRBJ2-5; D is perhaps TRBD1 (6 bases). The V end lost 4 bases, the J end lost 3 bases, and 10 bases lay between the germline ends. Per germline, CDR1 SGDLS and CDR2 YYNGEE. The CDR3 contains 13 residues. CDR3 sequence: CASSPHREETQYF. The CDR3 DNA follows: TGTGCCAGCAGCCCCCACAGGGAAGAGACCCAGTACTTC.

The chain couples TRBV6-6 to TRBJ1-5; no definite D call. The germline V gene has CDR1 MNHNY and CDR2 SVGAGI (reference sequence). CDR3 size: 16 residues. Trimming stripped 0 bases from V and 0 bases from J, with 9 bases between. CDR3 sequence (DNA): TGTGCCAGCAGTTACTCTAGTGTTTATAGCAATCAGCCCCAGCATTTT. Protein: CASSYSSVYSNQPQHF.